The rows below give T cell receptor beta chains drawn from one sample of a study of shared clonotypes between healthy human individuals. This table comes from immunoSEQ multiplex PCR, and its TCRdb copy is limited to in-frame clones, with some not included. The data show roughly 2.4 million clones, about 94% seen once. The sequencing sample was made of naive CD4+ T cells sorted from blood. Source of these receptors: a man between 18 and 35 years old in good health. CDR3s include the opening cysteine and the closing phenylalanine or tryptophan. A D gene is named only where the DNA matches it firmly. Where a row states a size, it is once, few, many or the class of an expanded clone; other rows omit it.

cdr3_nt cdr3_aa clone_size j_call d_call v_call
TGTGCCAGCAGCTACGCGGGGCTAGCGGGGGGCAATGAGCAGTTCTTC CASSYAGLAGGNEQFF . TRBJ2-1 TRBD2 TRBV7-9
TGCAGCGTTGAACCCCGACTGAACTCTGGAAACACCATATATTTT CSVEPRLNSGNTIYF . TRBJ1-3 . TRBV29-1
TGTGCCAGCACCCCCCCCGGGGCCCCTAACTATGGCTACACCTTC CASTPPGAPNYGYTF . TRBJ1-2 . TRBV28
TGTGCCAGCAGTTTAGGGCAGCAAGAGACCCAGTACTTC CASSLGQQETQYF . TRBJ2-5 . TRBV27
TGTGCCAGCTCACCAAAGGGGCAGGGCAATCAGCCCCAGCATTTT CASSPKGQGNQPQHF once TRBJ1-5 . TRBV18
TGTGCCAGCAGTACGACAGGGTCCCAGCCCCAGCATTTT CASSTTGSQPQHF . TRBJ1-5 TRBD1 TRBV6-6
TGTGCCTGGGCCCTATGGATGACTAGCGGGCCGAGCTCCTACAATGAGCAGTTCTTC CAWALWMTSGPSSYNEQFF . TRBJ2-1 TRBD2 TRBV30
TGCGCCAGCAGCCTCTTACGGGCTGGTGAGCAGTTCTTC CASSLLRAGEQFF . TRBJ2-1 . TRBV10-1
TGTGCCAGCAGTATTAGCAATCAGCCCCAGCATTTT CASSISNQPQHF . TRBJ1-5 . TRBV7-9
TGCGCCAGCAGCCAAAGAACAGGGGGCGTGGAGGAGACCCAGTACTTC CASSQRTGGVEETQYF . TRBJ2-5 TRBD1 TRBV4-1
TGCGCCAGCAGCTGGGACACCTATGGCTACACCTTC CASSWDTYGYTF . TRBJ1-2 . TRBV5-1
TGTGCCAGCACTCCGGTGGGGGTGGCCTACGAGCAGTACTTC CASTPVGVAYEQYF . TRBJ2-7 . TRBV28
TGTGCCAGCAGTGAAGACAGAGTAGAGACCCAGTACTTC CASSEDRVETQYF . TRBJ2-5 . TRBV2
TGTGCCAGCTCACCCGGGGGTAACTATGGCTACACCTTC CASSPGGNYGYTF few TRBJ1-2 . TRBV18
TGTGCCAGCAGCCAATGGTCAGGGCGGACAGATACGCAGTATTTT CASSQWSGRTDTQYF . TRBJ2-3 . TRBV14
TGTGCCAGCAGCACCAACAGGGGGGAAACCTACGAGCAGTACTTC CASSTNRGETYEQYF . TRBJ2-7 TRBD1 TRBV7-2